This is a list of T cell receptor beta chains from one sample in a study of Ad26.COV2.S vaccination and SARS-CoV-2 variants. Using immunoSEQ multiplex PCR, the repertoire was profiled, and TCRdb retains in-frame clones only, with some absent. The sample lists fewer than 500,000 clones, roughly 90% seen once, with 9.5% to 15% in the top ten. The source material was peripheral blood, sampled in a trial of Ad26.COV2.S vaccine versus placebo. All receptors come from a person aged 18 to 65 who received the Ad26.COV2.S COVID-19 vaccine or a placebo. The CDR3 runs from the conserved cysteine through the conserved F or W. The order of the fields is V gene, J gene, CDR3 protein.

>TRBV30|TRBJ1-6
CAWTLDRLLNSPLHF
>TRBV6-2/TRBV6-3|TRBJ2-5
CASSPRTSGIGETQYF
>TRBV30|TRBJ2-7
CAWKNRQRLSYEQYF
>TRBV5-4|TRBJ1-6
CASSLGLGQSSPLHF
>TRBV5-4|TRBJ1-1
CASSQGGTEAFF
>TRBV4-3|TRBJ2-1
CASSQGGGKRVGEQFF
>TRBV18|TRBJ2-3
CASSPGGTDTQYF
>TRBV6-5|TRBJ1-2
CASSYSGQYYGYTF
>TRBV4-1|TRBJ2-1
CASSQSLPTSGRAREQFF
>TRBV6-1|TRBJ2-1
CASSDPTGTRGLNEQFF
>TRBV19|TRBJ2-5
CASSIVTATQETQYF
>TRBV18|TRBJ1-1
CASSPRQGRDFF
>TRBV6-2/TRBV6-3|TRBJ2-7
CASSVTGDRNEQYF
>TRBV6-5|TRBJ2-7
CASTWTGTGYEQYF
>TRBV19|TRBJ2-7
CASSWNRGISSYEQYF
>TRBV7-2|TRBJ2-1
CASSLGGGPGYEQFF